The 16 T cell receptor beta chains presented below share a single source sample, sequenced in a study of T-cell memory formation after mild COVID-19. TCRdb itself ran the 5' RACE reads through MiXCR, one entry per CDR3 protein. The sample shows 380,000 or so distinct CDR3 sequences, approximately 14% of them seen only once. Sequencing was performed on PBMCs or a T cell subset sorted from them (not recorded which). All receptors derive from a young man who had mild COVID-19 (a few samples of this study predate the infection). Cell type and time point are not known.

Only a few counts were recorded for this clonotype. This rearrangement joins TRBV7-2 to TRBJ1-3; D ambiguous. CDR3 length equals 16 residues. V was shortened by 6 bases and J by 0 bases, with 15 bases between the two germline ends. CDR1 SGHTA and CDR2 FQGNSA come from the germline V gene. The DNA of the CDR3 is TGTGCCAGCAGAGCTAGAGACGGTAGCTCTGGAAACACCATATATTTT. Its translation is CASRARDGSSGNTIYF.

The rearrangement joins TRBV18 to TRBJ2-5; D gene uncertain. Germline V lookup: CDR1 KGHSH, CDR2 LQKENI. The CDR3 covers 14 residues. The ends were cut back, 1 base at V and 1 base at J, with 7 bases in the middle. CDR3 sequence: CASSPRKTQETQYF. CDR3 nucleotide sequence: TGTGCCAGCTCACCACGCAAGACCCAAGAGACCCAGTACTTC.

This chain joins TRBV11-2 and TRBJ2-5; no reliable D call. This CDR3 contains 14 residues. Germline-derived CDR1 and CDR2 are SGHAT and FQNNGV. Trimming removed 1 base from V and 7 bases from J, with 13 bases in between. This CDR3 is CASSLAGSPGTQYF. CDR3 in DNA: TGTGCCAGCAGCTTAGCCGGGTCTCCAGGGACCCAGTACTTC.

V gene TRBV29-1 combines with J gene TRBJ2-5; D possibly corresponds to TRBD2 (5 bases). V lost 4 bases to trimming and J lost 5 bases, with 5 bases between them. Germline CDR1 and CDR2: SQVTM and ANQGSEA. This CDR3 has 10 residues. The CDR3: CSVGGETQYF. Written as DNA, the CDR3 is TGCAGCGTTGGAGGGGAGACCCAGTACTTC.

The V call is TRBV7-2, the J call TRBJ2-4; D unclear. Germline V gives CDR1 SGHTA, CDR2 FQGNSA. The CDR3 has 15 amino acids. V was shortened by 0 bases and J by 0 bases, with 6 bases between the two germline ends. This chain's CDR3 is CASSLAPVAKNIQYF. CDR3 nucleotide sequence: TGTGCCAGCAGCTTAGCGCCAGTAGCCAAAAACATTCAGTACTTC.

In its sample, this clonotype was seen a few times. The genes are TRBV4-1 and TRBJ1-1; D is ambiguous. The germline gives CDR1 MGHRA, CDR2 YSYEKL. CDR3 length: 18 amino acids. Trimming took 4 bases from V and 5 from J, leaving 26 bases between them. CDR3: CASSRSPTRLAGGTEAFF. The CDR3, as DNA: TGCGCCAGCAGCCGGTCACCCACAAGATTGGCGGGAGGGACTGAAGCTTTCTTT.

The V call is TRBV15, the J call TRBJ2-7, with D perhaps TRBD2 (5 bases). CDR1 LNHNV and CDR2 YYDKDF come from the germline V gene (reference sequence). This CDR3 is built from 14 residues. V lost 5 bases and J 5 bases, leaving 16 bases between the germline ends. This chain's CDR3 is CATSATRGFNEQYV. In DNA, the CDR3 is TGTGCCACCAGCGCAACTCGGGGTTTCAACGAGCAGTACGTC.

This clonotype was found many times. J is TRBJ2-3 and V is TRBV6-2 or TRBV6-3, with 11 bases matching TRBD2. There are 14 residues in the CDR3. J lost 5 bases, V lost 6 bases, and 4 bases had no gene match. Germline V gene sequence: CDR1 MNHEY, CDR2 SVGEGT. The CDR3 DNA reads TGTGCCAGCAGCCCCGGGACTAGCGGAGATACGCAGTATTTT. It translates to CASSPGTSGDTQYF.

The chain employs TRBV2 and TRBJ2-6, with unresolved D. Germline V gives CDR1 SNHLY, CDR2 FYNNEI. Trimming left V 7 bases short and J 2 bases short, with 9 bases between. There are 14 residues in the CDR3. The CDR3 DNA is TGTGCCAGCAATCCCGTCCCTGGGGCCAACGTCCTGACTTTC. Its translation: CASNPVPGANVLTF.

The chain links TRBV5-1 to TRBJ2-7; D unclear. V lost 2 bases to trimming and J lost 3 bases, with 15 bases between them. Germline loops: CDR1 SGHRS, CDR2 YFSETQ. CDR3 size: 15 residues. This CDR3 reads CASSFTRIRFYEQYV. The DNA for the CDR3 is TGCGCCAGCAGCTTTACCAGGATTAGGTTCTACGAGCAGTACGTC.

This clonotype has a handful of counts. The gene calls are TRBV29-1 and TRBJ2-7; a weak D match, TRBD1 (5 bases). Germline V gives CDR1 SQVTM, CDR2 ANQGSEA. The CDR3 is made up of 14 amino acids. V was trimmed by 6 bases and J by 3 bases, leaving 18 bases between them. CDR3 amino acids: CSVSGLRTYYEQYV. CDR3 bases: TGCAGCGTGTCAGGGCTCCGGACCTACTACGAGCAGTACGTC.

There are a few counts of this clonotype. CDR3 residues: CSASSGGDSDTQYF. The CDR3 nucleotides read TGCAGTGCTTCTAGCGGGGGAGATTCAGATACGCAGTATTTT. The chain carries TRBV20-1 and TRBJ2-3; 10 positions agree with TRBD2. Germline lookup yields CDR1 DFQATT and CDR2 SNEGSKA (reference sequence). The CDR3 is 14 residues long. After removal of 5 bases from V and 4 bases from J, the junction contained 6 bases not matched to a gene.

This clonotype was recorded many times. This rearrangement joins TRBV27 to TRBJ1-2; D is uncertain. Trimming cost V 3 bases and J 4 bases, with 9 bases left between them. The germline CDR1 and CDR2 sequences are MNHEY and SMNVEV (reference sequence). The CDR3 is 13 amino acids. CDR3 DNA sequence: TGTGCCAGCAGTTTTGGCGGATCCTATGGCTACACCTTC. Amino acid sequence: CASSFGGSYGYTF.

The gene calls are TRBV9 and TRBJ1-2, with D perhaps TRBD1 (5 bases). CDR1 SGDLS and CDR2 YYNGEE come from the germline V gene. The CDR3 covers 16 residues. V was cut by 5 bases and J by 4 bases, with 21 bases left in between. As DNA, the CDR3 is TGTGCCAGCAGAGCCAGGGAAGGGTGGGCTGGCTATGGCTACACCTTC. Protein product: CASRAREGWAGYGYTF.

This clonotype has a handful of counts. The chain has TRBV9 and TRBJ1-2, with D uncertain. The CDR3 extends over 13 amino acids. CDR1 and CDR2 from the germline V gene are SGDLS and YYNGEE. Trimming shortened V by 2 bases and J by 0 bases, and 5 bases separated the two germline ends. The CDR3 sequence is CASSVTSNYGYTF. In DNA, the CDR3 is TGTGCCAGCAGCGTCACCTCTAACTATGGCTACACCTTC.

The V call is TRBV19, the J call TRBJ2-7, with D possibly matching TRBD2 (5 bases). CDR1 is LNHDA and CDR2 is SQIVND in the germline V gene (reference sequence). The CDR3 runs to 15 residues. V was shortened by 1 base and J by 2 bases, with 12 bases between the two germline ends. In DNA, the CDR3 is TGTGCCAGTAGTATAGGATCGGGAACAACCTACGAGCAGTACTTC. This gives the protein CASSIGSGTTYEQYF.